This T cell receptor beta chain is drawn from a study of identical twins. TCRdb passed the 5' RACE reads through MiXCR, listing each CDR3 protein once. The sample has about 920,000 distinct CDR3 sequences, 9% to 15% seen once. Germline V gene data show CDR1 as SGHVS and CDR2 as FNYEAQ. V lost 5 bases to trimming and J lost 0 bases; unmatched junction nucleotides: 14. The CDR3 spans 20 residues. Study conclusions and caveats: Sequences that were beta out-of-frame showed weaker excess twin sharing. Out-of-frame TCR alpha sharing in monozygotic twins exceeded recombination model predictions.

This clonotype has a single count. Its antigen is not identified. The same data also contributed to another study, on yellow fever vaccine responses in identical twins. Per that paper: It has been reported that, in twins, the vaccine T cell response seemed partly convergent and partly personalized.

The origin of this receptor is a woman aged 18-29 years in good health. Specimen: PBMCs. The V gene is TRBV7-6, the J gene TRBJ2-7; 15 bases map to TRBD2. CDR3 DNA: TGTGCCAGCAGCCCATACGCCGGGACTAGCGGGAGGACCAGCTCCTACGAGCAGTACTTC. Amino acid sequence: CASSPYAGTSGRTSSYEQYF.